This T cell receptor (beta chain) originates from a study of cytomegalovirus exposure and HLA in healthy donors. The study's findings and limits: Follow-up analysis seemed to connect common viral pathogens with several of the most significant clusters identified.

PCR employed 60 Vbeta and 13 Jbeta primers. This table comes from immunoSEQ multiplex PCR, and its TCRdb copy is limited to in-frame clones, with some not included. The sample records 200,000 to 250,000 clones, roughly 80% being singletons. CDR3 length: 14 amino acids. CDR1 is MNHNS and CDR2 is SASEGT in the germline V gene. Trimming stripped 2 bases from V and 4 bases from J, with 6 bases between. Turning to this clone: The antigen is unknown.

The specimen sequenced was PBMCs. The chain joins TRBV6-1 to TRBJ1-6; D gene uncertain. The TCR comes from a man under 40 in good health and CMV-seronegative. The CDR3 DNA reads as TGTGCCAGCAGTGAACTACAGTATAATTCACCCCTCCACTTT. It yields the protein CASSELQYNSPLHF.